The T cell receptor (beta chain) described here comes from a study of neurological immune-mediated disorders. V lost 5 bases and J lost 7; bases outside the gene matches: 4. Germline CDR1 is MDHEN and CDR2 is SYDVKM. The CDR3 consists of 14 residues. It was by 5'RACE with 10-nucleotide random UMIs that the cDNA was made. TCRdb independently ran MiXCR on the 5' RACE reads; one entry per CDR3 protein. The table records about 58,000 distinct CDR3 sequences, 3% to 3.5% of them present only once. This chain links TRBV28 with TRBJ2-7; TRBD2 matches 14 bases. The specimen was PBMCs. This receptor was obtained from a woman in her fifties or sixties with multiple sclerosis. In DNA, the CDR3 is TGTGCCAGCAGTACCGGGACTAGCGGGGGTGAGCAGTACTTC. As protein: CASSTGTSGGEQYF.